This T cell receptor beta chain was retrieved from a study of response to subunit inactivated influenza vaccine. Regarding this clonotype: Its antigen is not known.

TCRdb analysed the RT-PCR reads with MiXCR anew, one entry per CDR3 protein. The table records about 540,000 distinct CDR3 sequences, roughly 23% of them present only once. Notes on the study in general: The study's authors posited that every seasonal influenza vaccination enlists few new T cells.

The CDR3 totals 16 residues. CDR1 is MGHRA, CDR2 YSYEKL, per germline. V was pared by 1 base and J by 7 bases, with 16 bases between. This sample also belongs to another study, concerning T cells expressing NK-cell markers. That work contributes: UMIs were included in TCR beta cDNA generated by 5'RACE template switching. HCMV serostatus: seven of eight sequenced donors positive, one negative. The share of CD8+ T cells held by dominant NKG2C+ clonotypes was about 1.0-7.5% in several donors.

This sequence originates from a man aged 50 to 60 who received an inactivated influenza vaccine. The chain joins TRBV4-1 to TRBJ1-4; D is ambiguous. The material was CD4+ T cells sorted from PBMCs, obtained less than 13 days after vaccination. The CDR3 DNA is TGCGCCAGCAGCCAAGTCCCAAGGAGTTTAAGTGAAAAACTGTTTTTT. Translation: CASSQVPRSLSEKLFF.